The TCR beta chain described here comes from a study of response to subunit inactivated influenza vaccine. Broader study findings: It was the authors' suggestion that each seasonal influenza vaccination recruits few new T cells.

This clonotype was detected a few times. Its antigen is still unknown. TCRdb re-analysed the RT-PCR reads in MiXCR, keeping a single row per CDR3 protein. Here the sample spans some 800,000 distinct CDR3 sequences, 21% being singletons. There are 14 residues in the CDR3. Trimming removed 5 bases at V and 6 bases at J, with 16 bases between. The chain couples TRBV12-3 or TRBV12-4 to TRBJ1-2, with D possibly matching TRBD1 (6 bases). The clonotype originates from a middle-aged man who received an inactivated influenza vaccine. Source: PBMCs from blood, taken roughly 5 days after vaccination. The CDR3 bases are TGTGCCAGCAGTGCGACAGGCCCCCCTCATGGCTACACCTTC. Translation gives CASSATGPPHGYTF.